This T cell receptor (beta chain) was sequenced for a study of OX40 agonist ivuxolimab in advanced cancers. Study background: As their treatment, patients were administered ivuxolimab, an agonistic anti-OX40 (CD134) antibody. Ivuxolimab was delivered to patients intravenously every 2 weeks at doses spanning 0.01 to 10 mg/kg.

Measured with immunoSEQ multiplex PCR; TCRdb has only the in-frame clones, and not every one. The sample records 35,000 to 45,000 clones, roughly 92% being singletons. Of note for this clone: No antigen is known for it.

Findings and limits, study-wide: Partial responders at 0.1-3.0 mg/kg showed near-lowest clonal expansion. Some of the nonresponding patients also showed low levels of normalized T-cell clonal expansion.

Per the germline V gene, CDR1 is MNHEY and CDR2 is SMNVEV (reference sequence). V lost 2 bases and J lost 5, with 9 bases in between. There are 13 residues in the CDR3. The source of this sequence is an adult with an advanced solid tumor such as melanoma, head and neck, liver or kidney cancer. Sequenced here: CD4+ or CD8+ T cells sorted from blood, sampled in a trial of the OX40 agonist ivuxolimab. The chain links TRBV27 to TRBJ2-5; no reliable D call. Here the CDR3 reads CASSLRMVETQYF. CDR3 coding DNA: TGTGCCAGCAGTTTAAGGATGGTGGAGACCCAGTACTTC.